This T cell receptor beta chain was sequenced during a study of tumor-infiltrating lymphocytes in primary liver carcinoma. The CDR3 is 15 residues long. V trimming: 5 bases; J trimming: 5 bases; junction bases outside the gene matches: 10. Germline CDR1 and CDR2: MDHEN and SYDVKM. In addition to blood RNA drawn from unsorted whole blood, germline DNA was extracted. TCR beta cDNA was made from around 520 ng total RNA with a constant-region primer. Researchers made the TCR beta libraries by running three nested multiplex PCR rounds with slightly modified ARM-PCR. TRBV1-TRBV30 forward primers paired with a C-beta reverse primer were used in the first two PCR rounds, which ran roughly 9 cycles each. TCRdb reprocessed the multiplex PCR reads via MiXCR and lists one record per CDR3 protein. This table holds fewer than 400,000 distinct CDR3 sequences, over 55% found once.

This chain connects TRBV28 to TRBJ2-5; 8 nucleotides match TRBD1. The source of this sequence is a man aged 40-49 years with primary liver carcinoma and hepatitis B virus infection. Sequences were obtained from peripheral blood. The CDR3 here is CASSPTTGDIETQYF. The CDR3 coding sequence is TGTGCCAGCAGTCCGACGACAGGGGATATCGAGACCCAGTACTTC.